Listed here is a single T cell receptor beta chain. Its antigen target is currently unknown. One end of the junction fails to match germline, which may point to a read error. The data derive from a study of blood T cell repertoires in COVID-19 (dated by TCRdb to the early 2020s). Turning to the overall study: Samples from collaborators originated in the United States, Italy and Spain and spanned both the acute and convalescent phases of COVID-19. The samples were drawn from two sources: the first 160 participants of the ongoing ImmuneRACE study, and some 1,300 subjects contributed by 6 global collaborators. The repertoires were made available in a free public database intended to serve as a resource for research on the immune response to SARS-CoV-2. Deeply sampled blood TCRbeta repertoires from subjects exposed to, actively infected with, or recovered from COVID-19 were included in the dataset. HLA class I and class II types, where available, came from metadata supplied by the sample provider rather than from assay-based typing. The prospective study material was composed of cDNA or gDNA derived from T cells, B-cell-depleted T cells, or PBMCs. A de-identified subject ID, COVID-19 status, age in years and sex were almost always included in the sample metadata. The research as a whole found: How much clinical and demographic metadata was included differed by source and by participant, and the metadata was provided uncurated.

TCRbeta CDR3 regions were amplified from genomic DNA by means of the immunoSEQ Assay, a bias-controlled multiplex PCR. The paper's processing steps were these. The number of nucleated cells in each sample was estimated by amplification of reference gene primers within the assay. To quantify the absolute abundance of each unique TCRbeta CDR3 rearrangement, sequence reads were collapsed and filtered. For each sample, productive Simpson clonality was calculated as the square root of Simpson's diversity index over productive rearrangements. Entries here come from immuneACCESS through TCRdb and include only in-frame sequences with V and J called. Some clones fail to appear in such tables; in the studies checked, an unresolved V gene covers under half of the shortfall, and the cause of the remainder is unknown. D and trimming come from the DNA, and the V and J calls and clone size come from that table. The table for this sample lists 90,000 to 120,000 clones; 60% to 85% of them were counted only once. The top ten constitute over 4% of the sample.

The CDR3 goes from the cysteine to the phenylalanine over 14 residues. Only the CDR3 DNA stays, 42 bases, in frame from base 1. According to the germline V gene (reference sequence), CDR1 reads SEHNR and CDR2 reads FQNEAQ. The collaborating institutions used their own protocols to collect whole blood in K2EDTA tubes. For TCRbeta analysis, collaborator samples were shipped as frozen whole blood, as isolated PBMCs, or as DNA extracted from either sample type. This sequence was found in an older man with acute or convalescent COVID-19. The rearrangement joined TRBV7-9 to TRBJ1-1; D gene: possibly TRBD1, on 5 matching bases. The specimen was peripheral blood. In nucleotides, the sequence is TGTGCCAGCAGCTTAGAGGCGTTGGGGACTGAAGCTTTTTTT. This encodes CASSLEALGTEAFF.